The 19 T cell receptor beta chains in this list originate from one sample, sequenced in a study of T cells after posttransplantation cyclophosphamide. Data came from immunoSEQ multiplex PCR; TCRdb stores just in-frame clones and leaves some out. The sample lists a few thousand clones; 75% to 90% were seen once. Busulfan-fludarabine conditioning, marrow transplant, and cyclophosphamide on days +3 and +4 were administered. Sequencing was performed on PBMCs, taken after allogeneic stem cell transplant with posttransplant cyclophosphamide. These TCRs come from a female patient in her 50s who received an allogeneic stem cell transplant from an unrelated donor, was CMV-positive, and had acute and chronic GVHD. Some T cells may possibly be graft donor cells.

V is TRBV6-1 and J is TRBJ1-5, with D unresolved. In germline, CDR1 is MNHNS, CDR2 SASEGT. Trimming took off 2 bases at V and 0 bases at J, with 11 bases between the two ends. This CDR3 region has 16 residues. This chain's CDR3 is CASSELSGYSNQPQHF. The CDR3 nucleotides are TGTGCCAGCAGTGAATTGTCGGGGTATAGCAATCAGCCCCAGCATTTT.

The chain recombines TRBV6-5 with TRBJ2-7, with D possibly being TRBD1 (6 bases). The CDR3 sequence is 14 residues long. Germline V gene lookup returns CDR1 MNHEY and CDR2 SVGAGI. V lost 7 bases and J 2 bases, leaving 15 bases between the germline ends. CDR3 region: CASTPDRFPYEQYF. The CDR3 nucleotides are TGTGCCAGCACCCCTGACAGGTTCCCCTACGAGCAGTACTTC.

The CDR3 here is CASSQQTGAETQYF. The CDR3 DNA is TGCGCCAGCAGCCAACAGACAGGGGCTGAGACCCAGTACTTC. The gene calls are TRBV4-3 and TRBJ2-5; TRBD1 agrees at 8 bases. The germline CDR1 and CDR2 sequences are LGHNA and YSLEER. This CDR3 is built from 14 residues. V lost 2 bases and J lost 5; bases outside the gene matches: 4.

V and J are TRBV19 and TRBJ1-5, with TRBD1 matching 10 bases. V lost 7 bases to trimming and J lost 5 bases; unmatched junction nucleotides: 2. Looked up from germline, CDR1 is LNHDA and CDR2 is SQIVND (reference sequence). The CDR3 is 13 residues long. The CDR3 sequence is CASMGQGYQPQHF. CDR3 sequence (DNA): TGTGCCAGTATGGGACAGGGGTATCAGCCCCAGCATTTT.

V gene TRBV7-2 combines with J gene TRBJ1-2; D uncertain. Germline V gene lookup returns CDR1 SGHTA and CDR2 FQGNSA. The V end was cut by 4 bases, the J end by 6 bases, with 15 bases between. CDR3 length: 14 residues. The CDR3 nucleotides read TGTGCCAGCAGCTCACCCAACAGCCCCAATGGCTACACCTTC. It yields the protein CASSSPNSPNGYTF.

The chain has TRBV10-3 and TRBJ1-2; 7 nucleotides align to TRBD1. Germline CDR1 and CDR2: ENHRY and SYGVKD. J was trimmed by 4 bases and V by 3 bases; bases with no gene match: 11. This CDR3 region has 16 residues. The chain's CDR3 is CAISDQNRQGSYGYTF. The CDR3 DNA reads TGTGCCATCAGTGACCAAAATAGACAGGGTTCCTATGGCTACACCTTC.

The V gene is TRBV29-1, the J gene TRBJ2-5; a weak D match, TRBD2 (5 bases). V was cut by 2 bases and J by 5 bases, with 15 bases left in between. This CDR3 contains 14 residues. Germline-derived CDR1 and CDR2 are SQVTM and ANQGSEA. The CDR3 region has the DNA TGCAGCGTTGAAATAGGCTCCCCGGGGGAGACCCAGTACTTC. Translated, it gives CSVEIGSPGETQYF. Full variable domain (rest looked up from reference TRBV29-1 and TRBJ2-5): SAVISQKPSRDICQRGTSLTIQCQVDSQVTMMFWYRQQPGQSLTLIATANQGSEATYESGFVIDKFPISRPNLTFSTLTVSNMSPEDSSIYLCSVEIGSPGETQYFGPGTRLLVL.

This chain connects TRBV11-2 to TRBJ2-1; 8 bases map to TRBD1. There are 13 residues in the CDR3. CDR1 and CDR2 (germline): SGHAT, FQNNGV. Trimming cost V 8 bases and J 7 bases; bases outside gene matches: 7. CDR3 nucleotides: TGTGCCAGCTCGATGGACAGGGAAAATGAGCAGTTCTTC. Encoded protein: CASSMDRENEQFF. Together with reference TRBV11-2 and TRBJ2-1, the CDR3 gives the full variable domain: EAGVAQSPRYKIIEKRQSVAFWCNPISGHATLYWYQQILGQGPKLLIQFQNNGVVDDSQLPKDRFSAERLKGVDSTLKIQPAKLEDSAVYLCASSMDRENEQFFGPGTRLTVL.

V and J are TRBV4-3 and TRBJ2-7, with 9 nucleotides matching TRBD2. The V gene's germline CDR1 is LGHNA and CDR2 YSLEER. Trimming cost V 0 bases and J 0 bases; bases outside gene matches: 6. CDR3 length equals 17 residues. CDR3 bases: TGCGCCAGCAGCCAAGATTTCGCGGGAGGGGTCTCCTACGAGCAGTACTTC. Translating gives CASSQDFAGGVSYEQYF.

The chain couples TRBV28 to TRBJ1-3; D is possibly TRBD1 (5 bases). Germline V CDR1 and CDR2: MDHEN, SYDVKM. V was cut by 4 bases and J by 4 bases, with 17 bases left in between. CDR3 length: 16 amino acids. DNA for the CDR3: TGTGCCAGCAGTTCCCCCGGGGGAAGTGGAGGAAACACCATATATTTT. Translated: CASSSPGGSGGNTIYF.

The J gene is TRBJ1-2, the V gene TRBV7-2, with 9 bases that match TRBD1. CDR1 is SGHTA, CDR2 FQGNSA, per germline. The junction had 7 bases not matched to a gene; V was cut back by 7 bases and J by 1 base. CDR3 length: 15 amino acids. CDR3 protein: CASTKDRGFNYGYTF. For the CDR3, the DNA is TGTGCCAGCACCAAAGACAGGGGGTTTAACTATGGCTACACCTTC. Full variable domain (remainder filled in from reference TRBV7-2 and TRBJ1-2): GAGVSQSPSNKVTEKGKDVELRCDPISGHTALYWYRQSLGQGLEFLIYFQGNSAPDKSGLPSDRFSAERTGGSVSTLTIQRTQQEDSAVYLCASTKDRGFNYGYTFGSGTRLTVV.

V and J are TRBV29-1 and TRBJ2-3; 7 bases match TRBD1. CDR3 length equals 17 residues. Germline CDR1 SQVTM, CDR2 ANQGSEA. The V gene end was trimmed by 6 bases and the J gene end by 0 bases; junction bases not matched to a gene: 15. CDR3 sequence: CSVRTGRDRVSTDTQYF. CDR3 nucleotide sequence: TGCAGCGTCCGCACGGGGAGAGACAGGGTAAGCACAGATACGCAGTATTTT.

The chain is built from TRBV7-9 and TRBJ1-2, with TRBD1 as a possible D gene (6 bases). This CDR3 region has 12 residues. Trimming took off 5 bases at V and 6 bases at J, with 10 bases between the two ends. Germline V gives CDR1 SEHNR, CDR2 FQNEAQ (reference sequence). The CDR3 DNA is TGTGCCAGCAGCGAGAACAGGGATGGCTACACCTTC. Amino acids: CASSENRDGYTF.

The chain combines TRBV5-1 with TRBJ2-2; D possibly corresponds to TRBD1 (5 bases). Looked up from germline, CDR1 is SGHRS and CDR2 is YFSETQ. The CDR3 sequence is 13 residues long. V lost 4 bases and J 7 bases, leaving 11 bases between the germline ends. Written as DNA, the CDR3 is TGCGCCAGCAGCCCCGGACATATCGGGGAGCTGTTTTTT. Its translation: CASSPGHIGELFF.

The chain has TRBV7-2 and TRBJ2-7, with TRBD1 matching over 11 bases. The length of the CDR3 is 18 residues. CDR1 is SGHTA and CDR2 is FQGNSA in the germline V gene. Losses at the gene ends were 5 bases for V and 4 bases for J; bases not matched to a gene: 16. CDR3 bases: TGTGCCAGCAGCCTGGGACAGGGGGATGGGTCCTTCACTTACGAGCAGTACTTC. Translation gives CASSLGQGDGSFTYEQYF.

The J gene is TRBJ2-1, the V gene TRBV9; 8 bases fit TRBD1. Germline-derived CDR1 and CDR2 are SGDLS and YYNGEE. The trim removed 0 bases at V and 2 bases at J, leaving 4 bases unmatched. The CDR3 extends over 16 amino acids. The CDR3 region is CASSVAGQGAYNEQFF. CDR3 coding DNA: TGTGCCAGCAGCGTAGCCGGACAGGGAGCCTACAATGAGCAGTTCTTC. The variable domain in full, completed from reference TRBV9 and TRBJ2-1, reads DSGVTQTPKHLITATGQRVTLRCSPRSGDLSVYWYQQSLDQGLQFLIQYYNGEERAKGNILERFSAQQFPDLHSELNLSSLELGDSALYFCASSVAGQGAYNEQFFGPGTRLTVL.

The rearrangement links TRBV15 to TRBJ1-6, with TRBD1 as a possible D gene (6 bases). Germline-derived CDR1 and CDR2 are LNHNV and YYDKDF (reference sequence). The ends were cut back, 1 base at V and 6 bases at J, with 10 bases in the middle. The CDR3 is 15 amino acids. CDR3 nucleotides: TGTGCCACCAGCAGAGTCGCAGGGGTTAATTCACCCCTCCACTTT. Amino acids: CATSRVAGVNSPLHF.

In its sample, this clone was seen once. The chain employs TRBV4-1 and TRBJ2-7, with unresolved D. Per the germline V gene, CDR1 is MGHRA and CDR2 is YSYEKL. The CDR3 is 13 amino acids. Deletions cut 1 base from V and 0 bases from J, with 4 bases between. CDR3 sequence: CASSQGSSYEQYF. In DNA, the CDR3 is TGCGCCAGCAGCCAAGGCAGCTCCTACGAGCAGTACTTC.

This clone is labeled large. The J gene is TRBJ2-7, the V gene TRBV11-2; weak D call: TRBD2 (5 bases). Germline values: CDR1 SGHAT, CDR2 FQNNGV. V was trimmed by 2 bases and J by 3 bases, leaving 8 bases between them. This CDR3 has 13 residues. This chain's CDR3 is CASSLPGIYEQYF. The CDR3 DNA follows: TGTGCCAGCAGCTTACCCGGGATCTACGAGCAGTACTTC.